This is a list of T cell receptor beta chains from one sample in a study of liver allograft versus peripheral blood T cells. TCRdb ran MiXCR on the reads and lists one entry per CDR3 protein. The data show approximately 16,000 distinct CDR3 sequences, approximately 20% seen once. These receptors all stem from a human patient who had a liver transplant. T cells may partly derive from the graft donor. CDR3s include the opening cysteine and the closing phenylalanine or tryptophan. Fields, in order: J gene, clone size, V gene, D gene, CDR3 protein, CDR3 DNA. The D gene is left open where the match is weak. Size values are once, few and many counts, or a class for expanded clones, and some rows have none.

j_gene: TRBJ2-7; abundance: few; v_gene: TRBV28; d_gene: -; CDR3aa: CASTKMGRAYEQYF; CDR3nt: TGTGCCAGCACAAAAATGGGCAGGGCCTACGAGCAGTACTTC
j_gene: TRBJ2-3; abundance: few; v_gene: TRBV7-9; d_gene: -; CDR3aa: CASSSDRADASTDTQYF; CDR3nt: TGTGCCAGCAGCTCAGATAGGGCGGACGCTAGCACAGATACGCAGTATTTT
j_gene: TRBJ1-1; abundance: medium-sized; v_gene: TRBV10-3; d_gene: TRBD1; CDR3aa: CAIRPQGAGTEAFF; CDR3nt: TGTGCCATCAGACCACAGGGGGCAGGCACTGAAGCTTTCTTT
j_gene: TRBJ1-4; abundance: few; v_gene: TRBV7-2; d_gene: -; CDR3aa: CASSSRGVGSNEKLFF; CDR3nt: TGTGCCAGCAGCTCCCGGGGGGTGGGGTCTAATGAAAAACTGTTTTTT
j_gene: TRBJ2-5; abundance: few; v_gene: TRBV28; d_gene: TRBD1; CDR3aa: CASSSRDRGVETQYF; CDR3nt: TGTGCCAGCAGTTCCCGGGACAGGGGGGTGGAGACCCAGTACTTC
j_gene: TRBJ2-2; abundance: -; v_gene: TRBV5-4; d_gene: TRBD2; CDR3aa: CASSPTSGSRTGELFF; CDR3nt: TGTGCCAGCAGCCCAACTAGCGGGAGCAGAACCGGGGAGCTGTTTTTT
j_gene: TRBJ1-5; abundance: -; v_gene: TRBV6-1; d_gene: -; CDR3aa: CASSYIGGDNQPQHF; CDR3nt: TGTGCCAGCAGTTATATCGGGGGCGACAATCAGCCCCAGCATTTT
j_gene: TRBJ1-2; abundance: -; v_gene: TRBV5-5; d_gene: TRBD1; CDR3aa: CASSLYWDRGNYGYTF; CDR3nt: TGTGCCAGCAGCTTGTATTGGGACAGGGGGAACTATGGCTACACCTTC
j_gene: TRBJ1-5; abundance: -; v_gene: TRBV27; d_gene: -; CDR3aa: CASKFSGNSNQPQHF; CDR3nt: TGTGCCAGCAAGTTCTCTGGGAATAGCAATCAGCCCCAGCATTTT
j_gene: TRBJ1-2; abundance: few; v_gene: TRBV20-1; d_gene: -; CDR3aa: CSASPLFPGDGYTF; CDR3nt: TGCAGTGCTAGTCCCCTATTTCCAGGCGATGGCTACACCTTC
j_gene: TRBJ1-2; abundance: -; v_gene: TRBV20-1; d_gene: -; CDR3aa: CSARDSSHYGYTF; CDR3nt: TGCAGTGCTAGAGATAGCAGCCACTATGGCTACACCTTC
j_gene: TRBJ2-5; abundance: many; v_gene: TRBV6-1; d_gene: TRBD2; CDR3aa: CASSGGLAGVETQYF; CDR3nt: TGTGCCAGCAGTGGGGGACTAGCGGGAGTTGAGACCCAGTACTTC
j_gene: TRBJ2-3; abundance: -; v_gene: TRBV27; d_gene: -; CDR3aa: CASSYADTQYF; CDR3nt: TGTGCCAGCAGTTATGCAGATACGCAGTATTTT
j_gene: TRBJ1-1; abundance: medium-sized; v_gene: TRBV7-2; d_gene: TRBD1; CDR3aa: CASSRQGFMNTEAFF; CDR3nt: TGTGCCAGCAGTAGACAGGGGTTCATGAACACTGAAGCTTTCTTT
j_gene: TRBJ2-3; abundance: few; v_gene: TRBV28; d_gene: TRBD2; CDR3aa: CASSPPGSGGPGDTQYF; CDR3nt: TGTGCCAGCAGCCCCCCAGGGAGCGGGGGGCCAGGGGATACGCAGTATTTT
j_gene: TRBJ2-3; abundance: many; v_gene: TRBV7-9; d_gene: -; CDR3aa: CASSPHGDTQYF; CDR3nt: TGTGCCAGCAGCCCACACGGAGATACGCAGTATTTT
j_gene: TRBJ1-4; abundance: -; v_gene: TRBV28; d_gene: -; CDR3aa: CASRVNMGKLFF; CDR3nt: TGTGCCAGCAGGGTCAACATGGGAAAACTGTTTTTT
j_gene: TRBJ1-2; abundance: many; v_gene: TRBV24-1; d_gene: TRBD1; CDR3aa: CATSDRAGGYTF; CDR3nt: TGTGCCACCAGCGACAGGGCGGGGGGCTACACCTTC
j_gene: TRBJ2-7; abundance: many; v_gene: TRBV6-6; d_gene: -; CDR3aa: CASSYSMLYEQYF; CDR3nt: TGTGCCAGCAGTTACTCTATGCTCTACGAGCAGTACTTC
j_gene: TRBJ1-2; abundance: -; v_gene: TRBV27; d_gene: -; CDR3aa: CASSLSGSSRYGYTF; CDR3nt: TGTGCCAGCAGTTTATCGGGCAGTTCCCGCTATGGCTACACCTTC
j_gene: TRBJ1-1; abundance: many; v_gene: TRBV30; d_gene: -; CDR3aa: CAWGSGRTEAFF; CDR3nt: TGTGCCTGGGGTTCCGGGCGCACTGAAGCTTTCTTT
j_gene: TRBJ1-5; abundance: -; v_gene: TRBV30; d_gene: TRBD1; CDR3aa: CAWSVGGGTLGRQPQHF; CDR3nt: TGTGCCTGGAGTGTAGGGGGCGGGACGCTCGGCCGTCAGCCCCAGCATTTT
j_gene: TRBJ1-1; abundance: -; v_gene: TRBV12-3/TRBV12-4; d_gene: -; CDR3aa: CASKGRLNTEAFF; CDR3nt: TGTGCCAGCAAAGGCCGCTTGAACACTGAAGCTTTCTTT
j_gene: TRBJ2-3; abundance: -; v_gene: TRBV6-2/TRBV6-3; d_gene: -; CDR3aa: CASSHENLFQDTQYF; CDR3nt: TGTGCCAGCAGCCACGAGAACCTCTTCCAAGATACGCAGTATTTT
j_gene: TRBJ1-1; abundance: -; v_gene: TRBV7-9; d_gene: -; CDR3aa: CASSLEGGAIAFF; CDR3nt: TGTGCCAGCAGCTTAGAGGGAGGGGCCATTGCTTTCTTT
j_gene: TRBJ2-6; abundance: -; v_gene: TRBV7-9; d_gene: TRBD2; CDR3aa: CASSPTATSGRFSGANVLTF; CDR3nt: TGTGCCAGCAGCCCGACAGCTACTAGCGGGAGGTTCTCTGGGGCCAACGTCCTGACTTTC
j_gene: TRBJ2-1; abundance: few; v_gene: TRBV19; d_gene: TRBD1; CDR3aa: CASSSRDSLPNEQFF; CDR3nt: TGTGCCAGTAGTTCCCGGGACAGCCTGCCCAATGAGCAGTTCTTC
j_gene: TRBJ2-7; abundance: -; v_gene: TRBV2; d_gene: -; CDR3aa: CASSDVGLYEQYF; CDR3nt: TGTGCCAGCAGTGATGTGGGACTCTACGAGCAGTACTTC
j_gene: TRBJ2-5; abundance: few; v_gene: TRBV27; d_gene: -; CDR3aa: CASSLEGRGDQETQYF; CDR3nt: TGTGCCAGCAGTTTAGAGGGACGCGGGGACCAAGAGACCCAGTACTTC
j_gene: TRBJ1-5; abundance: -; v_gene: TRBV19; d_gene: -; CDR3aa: CASRKGGQPQHF; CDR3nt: TGTGCCAGTAGAAAAGGAGGCCAGCCCCAGCATTTT
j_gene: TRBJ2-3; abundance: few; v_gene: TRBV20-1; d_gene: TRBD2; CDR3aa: CSANGLAGEDTQYF; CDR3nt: TGCAGTGCCAACGGACTAGCGGGGGAAGATACGCAGTATTTT
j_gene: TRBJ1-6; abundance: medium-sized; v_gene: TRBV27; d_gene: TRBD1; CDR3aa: CASSLSGTGWNSPLHF; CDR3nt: TGTGCCAGCAGTTTATCCGGGACAGGGTGGAATTCACCCCTCCACTTT
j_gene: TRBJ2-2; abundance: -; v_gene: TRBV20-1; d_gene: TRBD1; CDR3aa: CSASLGTGTNTGELFF; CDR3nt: TGCAGTGCTTCCCTCGGGACAGGCACGAACACCGGGGAGCTGTTTTTT
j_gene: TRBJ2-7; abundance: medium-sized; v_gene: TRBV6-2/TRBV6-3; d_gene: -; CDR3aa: CASSYWGRGYEQYF; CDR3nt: TGTGCCAGCAGTTACTGGGGCAGGGGCTACGAGCAGTACTTC
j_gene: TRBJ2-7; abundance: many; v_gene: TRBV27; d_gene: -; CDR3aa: CASSSYQSSYEQYF; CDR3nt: TGTGCCAGCAGCTCCTACCAAAGCTCCTACGAGCAGTACTTC
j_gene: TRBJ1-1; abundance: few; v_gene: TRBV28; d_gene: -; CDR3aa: CASTLTGQSTEAFF; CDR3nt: TGTGCCAGCACCCTGACAGGCCAGTCCACTGAAGCTTTCTTT
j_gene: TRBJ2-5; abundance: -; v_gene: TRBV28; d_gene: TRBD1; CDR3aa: CASSQQRGQGRWAQYF; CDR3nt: TGTGCCAGCAGTCAACAAAGAGGACAGGGGCGCTGGGCCCAGTACTTC